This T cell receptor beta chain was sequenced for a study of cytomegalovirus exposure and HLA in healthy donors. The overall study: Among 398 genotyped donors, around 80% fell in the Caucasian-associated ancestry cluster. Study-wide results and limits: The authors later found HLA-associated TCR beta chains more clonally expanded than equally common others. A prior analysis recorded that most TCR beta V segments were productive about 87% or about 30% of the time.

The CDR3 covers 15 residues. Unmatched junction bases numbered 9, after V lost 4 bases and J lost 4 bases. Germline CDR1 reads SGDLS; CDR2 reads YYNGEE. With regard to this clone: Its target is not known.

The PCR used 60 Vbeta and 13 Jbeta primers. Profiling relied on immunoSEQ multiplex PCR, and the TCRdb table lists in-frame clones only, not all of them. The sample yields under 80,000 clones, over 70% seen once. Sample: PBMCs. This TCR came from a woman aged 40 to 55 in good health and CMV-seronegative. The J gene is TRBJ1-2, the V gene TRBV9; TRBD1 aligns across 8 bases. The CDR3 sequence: CASSPTLGQGYGYTF. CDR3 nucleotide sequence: TGTGCCAGCAGCCCCACGTTAGGACAGGGCTATGGCTACACCTTC.